The 3 T cell receptor beta chains below all came from one sample that was sequenced in a study of T cell repertoires in cytomegalovirus infection (dated by TCRdb to the late 2010s). TCRdb shows the sequencer as Illumina HiSeq 1500. Using fastp trimming at Q25 and MiXCR clonotype assembly, TCRdb reanalyzed the public sequencing data and kept in-frame beta chains. Every CDR3 protein is listed once, alongside the most common genes and DNA of its rows. Recorded for this sample are about 260,000 distinct CDR3 sequences; roughly 13% of them occurred a single time. The ten largest clonotypes hold 7% to 9.5% of the sample. The specimen sequenced was PBMCs. These receptor sequences come from a human donor in good health (CMV status not recorded). Some clones in this sample may be carry-over from other donors' samples.

This clonotype was observed many times. The V gene is TRBV19, the J gene TRBJ1-2; D is undetermined. The length of the CDR3 is 12 residues. From germline, CDR1 is LNHDA and CDR2 SQIVND (reference sequence). Trimming left V 6 bases short and J 6 bases short, with 11 bases between. The CDR3 sequence is CASSKNADGYTF. DNA of the CDR3: TGTGCCAGTAGCAAAAACGCCGATGGCTACACCTTC.

This clonotype showed up just a few times. This rearrangement joins TRBV5-4 to TRBJ2-5, with D possibly matching TRBD1 (6 bases). Germline-derived CDR1 and CDR2 are SGHNT and YYREEE (reference sequence). Trimming took off 5 bases at V and 4 bases at J, with 12 bases between the two ends. The CDR3 totals 13 residues. CDR3 DNA sequence: TGTGCCAGCAGGAACAGGGTTAGAGAGACCCAGTACTTC. This encodes CASRNRVRETQYF.

Only a few counts were recorded for this clonotype. The genes are TRBV28 and TRBJ1-1; D is possibly TRBD1 (5 bases). CDR3 length equals 14 residues. Germline-derived CDR1 and CDR2 are MDHEN and SYDVKM. Between the trimmed V and J ends, which lost 7 bases and 1 base, there was a span of 13 bases. CDR3 nucleotides: TGTGCCAGCACCATTCCCGGGGGGAACACTGAAGCTTTCTTT. Protein sequence: CASTIPGGNTEAFF. Filled out from reference TRBV28 and TRBJ1-1, the complete variable domain reads DVKVTQSSRYLVKRTGEKVFLECVQDMDHENMFWYRQDPGLGLRLIYFSYDVKMKEKGDIPEGYSVSREKKERFSLILESASTNQTSMYLCASTIPGGNTEAFFGQGTRLTVV.